The subject of this entry is one T cell receptor beta chain. Its antigen is unknown. This entry belongs to a study of cytomegalovirus exposure and HLA in healthy donors. Findings of the study overall: Per a prior analysis, the majority of TCR beta V segments were productive roughly 87% or roughly 30% of the time.

With 60 Vbeta and 13 Jbeta primers, the PCR was carried out. TCRdb's copy holds only in-frame clones and misses some; the assay was immunoSEQ multiplex PCR. The data contain about 120,000 clones, more than 80% of them singletons. The ends lost 4 bases at V and 8 bases at J; junction bases unmatched: 16. Germline values: CDR1 MGHDK, CDR2 SYGVNS. The length of the CDR3 is 17 residues. The chain couples TRBV25-1 to TRBJ1-4, with 7 bases matching TRBD1. What was sequenced was PBMCs. This receptor was obtained from a man in his forties in good health and CMV-seronegative. CDR3 coding DNA: TGTGCCAGCAGTGGGGGGTCAGGGGGGAGCCTCGAGGAAAAACTGTTTTTT. This encodes CASSGGSGGSLEEKLFF.